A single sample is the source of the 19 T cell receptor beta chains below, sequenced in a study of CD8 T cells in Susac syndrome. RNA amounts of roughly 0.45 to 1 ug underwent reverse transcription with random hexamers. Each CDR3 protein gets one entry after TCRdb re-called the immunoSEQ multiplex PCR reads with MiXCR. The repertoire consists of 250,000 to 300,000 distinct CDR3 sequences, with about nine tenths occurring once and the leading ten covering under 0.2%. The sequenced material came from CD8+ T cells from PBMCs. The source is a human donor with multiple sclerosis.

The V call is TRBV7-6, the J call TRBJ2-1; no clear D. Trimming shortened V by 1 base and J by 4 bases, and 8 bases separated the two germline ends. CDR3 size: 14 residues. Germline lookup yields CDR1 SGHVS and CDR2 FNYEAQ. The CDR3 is CASSLGKIYNEQFF. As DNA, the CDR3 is TGTGCCAGCAGCTTAGGGAAGATATACAATGAGCAGTTCTTC. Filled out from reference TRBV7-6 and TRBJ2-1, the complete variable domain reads GAGVSQSPRYKVTKRGQDVALRCDPISGHVSLYWYRQALGQGPEFLTYFNYEAQQDKSGLPNDRFSAERPEGSISTLTIQRTEQRDSAMYRCASSLGKIYNEQFFGPGTRLTVL.

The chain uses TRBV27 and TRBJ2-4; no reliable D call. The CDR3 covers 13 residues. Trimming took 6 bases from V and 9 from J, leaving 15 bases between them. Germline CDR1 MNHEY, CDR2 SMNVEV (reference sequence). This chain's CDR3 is CASSHGPPGIQYF. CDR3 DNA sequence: TGTGCCAGCAGCCACGGACCCCCGGGCATTCAGTACTTC.

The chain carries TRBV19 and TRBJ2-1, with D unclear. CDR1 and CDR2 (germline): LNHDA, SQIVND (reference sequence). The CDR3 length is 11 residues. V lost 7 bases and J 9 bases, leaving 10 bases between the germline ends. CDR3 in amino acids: CASKWRLEQFF. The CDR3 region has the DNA TGTGCCAGTAAGTGGCGTCTTGAGCAGTTCTTC.

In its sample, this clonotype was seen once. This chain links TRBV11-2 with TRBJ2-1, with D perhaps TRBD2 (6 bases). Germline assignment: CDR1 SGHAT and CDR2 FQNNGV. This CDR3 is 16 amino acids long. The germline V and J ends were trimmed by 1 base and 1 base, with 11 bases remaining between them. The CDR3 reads CASSLGLEGSYNEQFF. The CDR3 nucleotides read TGTGCCAGCAGCTTAGGACTGGAGGGGTCCTACAATGAGCAGTTCTTC.

The DNA of the CDR3 is TGTGCCAGCAGACTAGGCTTCCAAGAGACCCAGTACTTC. Protein: CASRLGFQETQYF. The gene calls are TRBV6-5 and TRBJ2-5, with D perhaps matching TRBD2 (5 bases). The ends were cut back, 6 bases at V and 1 base at J, with 9 bases in the middle. The CDR3 is made up of 13 amino acids. Germline V CDR1 and CDR2: MNHEY, SVGAGI.

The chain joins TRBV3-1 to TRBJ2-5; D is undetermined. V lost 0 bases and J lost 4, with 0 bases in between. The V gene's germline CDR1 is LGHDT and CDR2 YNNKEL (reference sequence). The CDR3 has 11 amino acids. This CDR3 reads CASSQEETQYF. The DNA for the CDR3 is TGTGCCAGCAGCCAAGAAGAGACCCAGTACTTC.

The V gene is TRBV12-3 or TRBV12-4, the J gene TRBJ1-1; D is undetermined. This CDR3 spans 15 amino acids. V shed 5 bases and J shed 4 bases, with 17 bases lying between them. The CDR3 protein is CASSPPADRGTEAFF. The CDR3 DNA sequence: TGTGCCAGCAGTCCCCCGGCGGACCGGGGCACTGAAGCTTTCTTT.

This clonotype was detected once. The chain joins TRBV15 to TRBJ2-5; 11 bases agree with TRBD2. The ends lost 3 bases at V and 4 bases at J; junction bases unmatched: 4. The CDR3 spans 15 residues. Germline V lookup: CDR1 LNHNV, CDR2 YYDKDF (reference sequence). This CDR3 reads CATSRDGTSGETQYF. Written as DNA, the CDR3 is TGTGCCACCAGCAGGGACGGGACTAGCGGAGAGACCCAGTACTTC.

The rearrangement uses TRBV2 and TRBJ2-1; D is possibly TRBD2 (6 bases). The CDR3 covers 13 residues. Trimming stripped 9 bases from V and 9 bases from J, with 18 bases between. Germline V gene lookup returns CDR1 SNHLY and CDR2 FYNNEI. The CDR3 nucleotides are TGTGCCAGAAGGAGCCCGGGAGTAGGTGAGCAGTTCTTC. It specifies CARRSPGVGEQFF.

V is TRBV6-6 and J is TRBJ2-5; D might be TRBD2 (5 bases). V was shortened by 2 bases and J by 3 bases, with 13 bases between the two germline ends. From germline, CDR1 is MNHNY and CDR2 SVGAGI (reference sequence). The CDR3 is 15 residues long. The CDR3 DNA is TGTGCCAGCAGTTACATGGACTTAGGAAAAGAGACCCAGTACTTC. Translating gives CASSYMDLGKETQYF.

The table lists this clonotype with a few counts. CDR3 sequence reads: CASSESDTGELFF. The DNA for the CDR3 is TGTGCCAGCAGTGAGTCAGACACCGGGGAGCTGTTTTTT. The rearrangement joins TRBV6-4 to TRBJ2-2; no clear D. The V gene's germline CDR1 is MRHNA and CDR2 SNTAGT. Trimming took 3 bases from V and 3 from J, leaving 5 bases between them. The CDR3 sequence is 13 residues long.

The CDR3 protein is CASTGTSVYNEQFF. Here the CDR3 DNA reads TGTGCCAGTACCGGGACTAGCGTCTACAATGAGCAGTTCTTC. This chain joins TRBV19 and TRBJ2-1; 10 bases match TRBD2. Looked up from germline, CDR1 is LNHDA and CDR2 is SQIVND (reference sequence). The CDR3 is 14 residues long. V was pared by 7 bases and J by 3 bases, with 3 bases of the junction left unmatched.

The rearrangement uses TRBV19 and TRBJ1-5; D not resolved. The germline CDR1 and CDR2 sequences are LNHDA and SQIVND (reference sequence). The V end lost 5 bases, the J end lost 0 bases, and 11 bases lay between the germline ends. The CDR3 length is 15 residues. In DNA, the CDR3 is TGTGCCAGTAGTCCATACAGTTATAGCAATCAGCCCCAGCATTTT. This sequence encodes CASSPYSYSNQPQHF. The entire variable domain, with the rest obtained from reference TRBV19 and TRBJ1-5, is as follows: DGGITQSPKYLFRKEGQNVTLSCEQNLNHDAMYWYRQDPGQGLRLIYYSQIVNDFQKGDIAEGYSVSREKKESFPLTVTSAQKNPTAFYLCASSPYSYSNQPQHFGDGTRLSIL.

The CDR3, as DNA: TGTGCCAGCAGTGACGCTAATCTAGCGGGCATCACCAAAAACATTCAGTACTTC. It translates to CASSDANLAGITKNIQYF. The chain combines TRBV6-4 with TRBJ2-4; 8 nucleotides align to TRBD2. Germline lookup yields CDR1 MRHNA and CDR2 SNTAGT. The V and J ends lost 2 bases and 2 bases, in that order; junction bases with no gene match: 11. The CDR3 is 18 residues long.

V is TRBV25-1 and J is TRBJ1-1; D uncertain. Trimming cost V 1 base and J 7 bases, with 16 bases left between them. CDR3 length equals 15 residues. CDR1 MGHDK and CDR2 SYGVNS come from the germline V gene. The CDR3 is CASSEFYWGASEAFF. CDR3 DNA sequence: TGTGCCAGCAGTGAATTTTACTGGGGAGCTAGTGAAGCTTTCTTT.

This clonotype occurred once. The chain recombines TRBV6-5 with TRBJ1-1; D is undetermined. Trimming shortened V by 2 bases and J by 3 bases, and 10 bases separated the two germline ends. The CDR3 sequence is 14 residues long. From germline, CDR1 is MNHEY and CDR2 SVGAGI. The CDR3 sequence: CASSYLSRDTEAFF. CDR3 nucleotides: TGTGCCAGCAGTTACCTGTCCCGGGACACTGAAGCTTTCTTT.

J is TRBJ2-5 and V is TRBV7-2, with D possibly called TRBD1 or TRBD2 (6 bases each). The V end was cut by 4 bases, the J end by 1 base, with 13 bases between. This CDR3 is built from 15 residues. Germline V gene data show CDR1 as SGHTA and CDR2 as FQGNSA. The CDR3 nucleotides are TGTGCCAGCAGCTCCTCCAGGGGAGGCCAAGAGACCCAGTACTTC. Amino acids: CASSSSRGGQETQYF.

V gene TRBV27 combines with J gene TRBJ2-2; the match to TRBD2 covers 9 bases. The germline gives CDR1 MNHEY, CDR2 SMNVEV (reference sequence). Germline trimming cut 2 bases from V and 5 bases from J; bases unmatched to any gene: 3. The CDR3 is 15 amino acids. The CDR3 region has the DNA TGTGCCAGCAGTTTAATAGCGGGGGCGACCGGGGAGCTGTTTTTT. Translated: CASSLIAGATGELFF.

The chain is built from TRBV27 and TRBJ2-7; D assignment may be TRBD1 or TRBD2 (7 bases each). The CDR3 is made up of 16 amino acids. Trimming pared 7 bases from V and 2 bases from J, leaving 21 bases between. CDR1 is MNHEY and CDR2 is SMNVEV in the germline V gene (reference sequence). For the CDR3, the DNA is TGTGCCAGCACTCTCAGGGGGGGGCAGTCAGCCTACGAGCAGTACTTC. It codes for CASTLRGGQSAYEQYF.